The 5 T cell receptor beta chains given below trace back to one sample, sequenced in a study of T cell responses to AZD1222 COVID-19 vaccine. Only in-frame clones appear in the TCRdb table, and some are missing; sequencing was by immunoSEQ multiplex PCR. The sample contains roughly 100,000 clones, around 89% of which appear only once. Sequences were derived from peripheral blood, sampled on day 0 of AZD1222 vaccination. The source of these receptors is an adult in good health.

The chain carries TRBV27 and TRBJ1-1; no clear D. The CDR3 is 14 amino acids. Germline CDR1 is MNHEY and CDR2 is SMNVEV (reference sequence). V was shortened by 5 bases and J by 6 bases, with 16 bases between the two germline ends. As DNA, the CDR3 is TGTGCCAGCAGTCCCTTAGGGCCTCGCGCTGAAGCTTTCTTT. Its protein product is CASSPLGPRAEAFF.

The chain combines TRBV6-5 with TRBJ1-2; 7 bases line up with TRBD1. V lost 3 bases and J lost 5; bases outside the gene matches: 9. Germline V gene data show CDR1 as MNHEY and CDR2 as SVGAGI. The CDR3 is 15 residues long. CDR3 coding DNA: TGTGCCAGCAGTTATAAGAGGGGGCAATGGTATGGCTACACCTTC. The encoded protein is CASSYKRGQWYGYTF.

V gene TRBV5-1 combines with J gene TRBJ2-2, with 7 nucleotides matching TRBD1. The CDR3 extends over 15 amino acids. Per the germline V gene, CDR1 is SGHRS and CDR2 is YFSETQ. Germline trimming cut 4 bases from V and 2 bases from J; bases unmatched to any gene: 5. The CDR3 nucleotides read TGCGCCAGCAGCGCATACAGGGGAAACACCGGGGAGCTGTTTTTT. It translates to CASSAYRGNTGELFF.

Points on this clone: This sample includes further DNA sequences coding for the same CDR3. The V and J genes are TRBV11-2 and TRBJ2-5; D ambiguous. This CDR3 spans 11 amino acids. Germline CDR1 SGHAT, CDR2 FQNNGV. V gave up 1 base and J gave up 5 bases, with 2 bases separating them. The CDR3 here is CASSLVETQYF. The CDR3 DNA reads TGTGCCAGCAGCTTAGTTGAGACCCAGTACTTC.

The V call is TRBV6-5, the J call TRBJ2-7, with a tentative D call TRBD2 (5 bases). This CDR3 has 12 residues. V was shortened by 7 bases and J by 7 bases, with 14 bases between the two germline ends. Germline V gene lookup returns CDR1 MNHEY and CDR2 SVGAGI. The CDR3 protein is CASISAGREQYF. CDR3 sequence (DNA): TGTGCCAGCATCTCCGCGGGCAGGGAGCAGTACTTC.